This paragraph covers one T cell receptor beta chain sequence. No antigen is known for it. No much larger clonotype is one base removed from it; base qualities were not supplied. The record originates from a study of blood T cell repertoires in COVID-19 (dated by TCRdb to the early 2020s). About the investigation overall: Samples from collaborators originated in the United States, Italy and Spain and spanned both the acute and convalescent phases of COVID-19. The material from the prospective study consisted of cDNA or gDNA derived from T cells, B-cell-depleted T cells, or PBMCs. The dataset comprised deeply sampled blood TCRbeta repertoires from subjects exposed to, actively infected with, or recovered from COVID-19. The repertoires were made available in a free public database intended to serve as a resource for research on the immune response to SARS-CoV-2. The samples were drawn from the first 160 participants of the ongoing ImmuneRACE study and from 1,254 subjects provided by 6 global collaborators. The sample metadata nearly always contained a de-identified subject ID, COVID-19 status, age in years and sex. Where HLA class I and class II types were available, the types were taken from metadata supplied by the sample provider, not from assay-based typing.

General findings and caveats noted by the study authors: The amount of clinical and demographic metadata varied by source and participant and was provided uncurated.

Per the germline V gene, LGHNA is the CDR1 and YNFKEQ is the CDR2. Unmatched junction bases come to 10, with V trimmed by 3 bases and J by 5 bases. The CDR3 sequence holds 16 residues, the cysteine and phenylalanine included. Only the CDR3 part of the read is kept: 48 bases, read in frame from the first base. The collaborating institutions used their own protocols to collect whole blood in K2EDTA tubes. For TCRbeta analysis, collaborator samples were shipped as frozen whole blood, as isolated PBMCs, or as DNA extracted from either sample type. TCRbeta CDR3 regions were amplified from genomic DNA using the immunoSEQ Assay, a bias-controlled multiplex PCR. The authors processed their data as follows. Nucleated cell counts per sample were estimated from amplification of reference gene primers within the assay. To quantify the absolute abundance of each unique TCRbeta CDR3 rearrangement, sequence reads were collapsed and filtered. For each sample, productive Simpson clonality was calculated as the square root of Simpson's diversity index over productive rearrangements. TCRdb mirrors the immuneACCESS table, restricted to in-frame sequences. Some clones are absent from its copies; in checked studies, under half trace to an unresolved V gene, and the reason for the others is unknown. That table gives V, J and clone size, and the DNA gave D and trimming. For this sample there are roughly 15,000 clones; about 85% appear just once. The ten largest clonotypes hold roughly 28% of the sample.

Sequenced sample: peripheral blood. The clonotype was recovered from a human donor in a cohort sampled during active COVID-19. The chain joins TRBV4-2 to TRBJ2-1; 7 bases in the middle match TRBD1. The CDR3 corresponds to CASSHNPATGHNEQFF. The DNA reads TGTGCCAGCAGCCACAACCCCGCGACAGGGCACAATGAGCAGTTCTTC.